The source of this T cell receptor beta chain is a study of CD8 T cells in ankylosing spondylitis (dated by TCRdb to the late 2010s). For the study in its entirety: The study profiled T cell receptor beta repertoires in healthy donors and ankylosing spondylitis patients to find disease-linked TCR variants. The whole study cohort included 108 healthy donors and roughly 24 ankylosing spondylitis patients. Samples of peripheral blood were taken, and for ankylosing spondylitis patients, synovial fluid was collected as well. Paper-wide results and their limitations: The disease-linked clones showed a CD8+ phenotype and occurred at relatively low frequencies in peripheral blood. Some motif variants had previously been reported in the synovial fluid and blood of reactive arthritis patients, which suggests shared mechanisms of disease initiation. According to the report, matched synovial fluid samples from ankylosing spondylitis patients were significantly enriched for the disease-linked clones. Blood from ankylosing spondylitis patients appeared to be characterized by a TCR beta motif composed of about eight highly homologous amino acid variants.

The run used an Illumina HiSeq 2500. Quantitative 5'-RACE with molecular barcodes was the method used to prepare the TCR beta libraries. The authors processed their data as follows. Disease-linked TCR variants were identified with a new computational method built on a probabilistic model of VDJ rearrangement. In-frame beta chains were kept once TCRdb had trimmed the public reads at Q25 with fastp and called clones with MiXCR. Rows merge per CDR3 protein into single entries with the most common DNA and genes. TCRdb, not the authors, supplied the V and J calls. This sample has 340,000 or so distinct CDR3 sequences in its table, and over 12% of those were observed once. The ten largest clones take up approximately 1% of the sample. From the cysteine up to the phenylalanine, the CDR3 has a length of 16 residues. Solely the CDR3 DNA is kept, with 48 bases framed from the first base. V was cut back by 1 base and J by 4 bases, leaving a gap of 17 bases between them. CDR1 and CDR2 are drawn from the germline V gene: SQVTM, ANQGSEA.

This clonotype was picked up a small number of times. This receptor's antigen is unknown. No much larger clonotype is one base removed from it; base qualities were not supplied. Here the chain combines TRBV29-1 and TRBJ1-3; matching of 6 bases hints at TRBD1 as the D gene. The sequence came from a male donor with ankylosing spondylitis or in good health (not recorded which). The material sequenced was blood, either unsorted or a sorted T cell fraction (not recorded which). The CDR3 reads as follows: CSVEVRQAGVGNTIYF. At the DNA level, the sequence is TGCAGCGTTGAAGTACGACAGGCGGGAGTGGGAAACACCATATATTTT.